Detailed here is one T cell receptor (beta chain). The target antigen is unknown. TCRdb's table, derived via immunoSEQ multiplex PCR, lists solely in-frame clones and lacks some. The sample shows 95,000 to 120,000 clones, 55% to 70% of them seen only once. The data are from a study of shared clonotypes between healthy human individuals. The study's findings and limits: Investigators expected sequencing depth to affect clonotype sharing among donors. A generally larger estimated richness was seen in naive subsets than in memory subsets.

V lost 1 base, J lost 5 bases, and 0 bases stayed unmatched. The CDR3 is 15 residues long. Germline loops: CDR1 LGHNA, CDR2 YNFKEQ. This TCR was recovered from a woman in her twenties or thirties in good health. Input material: memory CD8+ T cells sorted from blood. Specified subset: CD45RO+ cells pooled with CCR7-negative TemRA cells. The chain recombines TRBV4-2 with TRBJ1-6; 9 nucleotides line up with TRBD1. The CDR3 DNA reads as TGTGCCAGCAGCCAAGGACAGGGGGATAATTCACCCCTCCACTTT. It is translated as CASSQGQGDNSPLHF.